These T cell receptor beta chains were read from a single sample in a study of blood T cell repertoires in COVID-19. The protocol was immunoSEQ multiplex PCR, while the TCRdb copy is restricted to in-frame clones and leaves out a portion. Of 60,000 to 75,000 clones listed, roughly 84% were seen once; the top ten hold approximately 6%. Material for sequencing was peripheral blood. The receptors were sampled from a woman between 65 and 79 years old with acute or convalescent COVID-19. CDR3s include the opening cysteine and the closing phenylalanine or tryptophan. Fields, in order: J gene, clone size, D gene, V gene, CDR3 protein, CDR3 DNA. A D gene is named only where the DNA matches it firmly. A row's size may be missing; if present it is once, few, many or a size class.

TRBJ2-3 - - TRBV7-2 CASSSDYTDTQYF TGTGCCAGCAGCTCAGACTACACAGATACGCAGTATTTT
TRBJ2-2 - TRBD2 TRBV9 CASSEWEGGNTGELFF TGTGCCAGCAGCGAGTGGGAGGGAGGGAACACCGGGGAGCTGTTTTTT
TRBJ1-1 - - TRBV19 CASSIGPLNTEAFF TGTGCCAGTAGTATAGGTCCTTTGAACACTGAAGCTTTCTTT
TRBJ2-2 once - TRBV12-3/TRBV12-4 CASSLGGAGELFF TGTGCCAGCAGTTTGGGCGGGGCCGGGGAGCTGTTTTTT
TRBJ1-5 few - TRBV7-6 CASSLGGGQFSNQPQHF TGTGCCAGCAGCTTGGGAGGGGGGCAATTTAGCAATCAGCCCCAGCATTTT
TRBJ2-3 - - TRBV5-1 CASSYLTGAGTQYF TGCGCCAGCAGCTACCTGACGGGCGCGGGTACGCAGTATTTT
TRBJ1-2 few - TRBV28 CASSPHGDGGYTF TGTGCCAGCAGTCCCCACGGGGATGGTGGCTACACCTTC
TRBJ1-2 - TRBD1 TRBV5-5 CASSLGGQALSYGYTF TGTGCCAGCAGCTTGGGTGGACAGGCCCTTTCCTATGGCTACACCTTC
TRBJ2-7 - TRBD1 TRBV13 CASSLPGTGTGQQYF TGTGCCAGCAGCTTACCTGGGACAGGGACAGGCCAGCAGTACTTC
TRBJ1-2 - TRBD1 TRBV19 CASSIFNPGTGKGGYGYTF TGTGCCAGTAGTATCTTCAATCCCGGGACAGGGAAGGGAGGCTATGGCTACACCTTC
TRBJ2-4 few - TRBV18 CASSPPWLRTGQQNIQYF TGTGCCAGCTCACCACCCTGGCTTCGAACCGGACAGCAAAACATTCAGTACTTC
TRBJ1-3 - - TRBV4-1 CASSQVTGLGNTIYF TGCGCCAGCAGCCAAGTAACAGGGTTAGGAAACACCATATATTTT
TRBJ2-5 - - TRBV10-3 CAISEGGGEETQYF TGTGCCATCAGTGAGGGGGGGGGCGAAGAGACCCAGTACTTC
TRBJ1-2 many TRBD1 TRBV7-9 CASSLWGQGGGYTF TGTGCCAGCAGCTTATGGGGACAGGGTGGCGGCTACACCTTC
TRBJ2-4 - - TRBV18 CASSQPGDAKNIQYF TGTGCCAGCTCTCAACCGGGGGATGCCAAAAACATTCAGTACTTC
TRBJ2-3 - - TRBV9 CASSVDGDTQYF TGTGCCAGCAGCGTAGACGGGGATACGCAGTATTTT
TRBJ1-4 - TRBD1 TRBV12-3/TRBV12-4 CASGTAGSEKLFF TGTGCCAGCGGGACAGCCGGGTCCGAAAAACTGTTTTTT
TRBJ2-1 - - TRBV7-6 CASSLGAERLGNEQFF TGTGCCAGCAGCTTAGGAGCCGAGCGGCTGGGAAATGAGCAGTTCTTC
TRBJ2-5 - - TRBV9 CASSPWGGSGIQETQYF TGTGCCAGCAGCCCCTGGGGAGGTAGCGGTATTCAAGAGACCCAGTACTTC
TRBJ2-3 - - TRBV4-3 CASSQGASGGTDTQYF TGCGCCAGCAGCCAGGGGGCAAGCGGGGGCACAGATACGCAGTATTTT
TRBJ1-2 - - TRBV7-2 CASSYRQTNRNGYTF TGTGCCAGCAGCTATCGACAGACGAATCGTAATGGCTACACCTTC
TRBJ1-2 - - TRBV2 CASRAGQSYGYTF TGTGCCAGCAGGGCCGGACAGAGCTATGGCTACACCTTC
TRBJ2-5 - - TRBV4-1 CASSQTRDLQETQYF TGCGCCAGCAGCCAGACCCGGGATTTACAAGAGACCCAGTACTTC
TRBJ2-3 once - TRBV16 CASGSGTDTQYF TGTGCCAGCGGCAGCGGAACAGATACGCAGTATTTT
TRBJ2-3 - TRBD2 TRBV29-1 CSVADSGGPPDTQYF TGCAGCGTTGCAGACTCGGGGGGGCCCCCAGATACGCAGTATTTT
TRBJ1-4 - - TRBV19 CASRQAPPGNEKLFF TGTGCCAGTAGACAGGCCCCGCCGGGTAATGAAAAACTGTTTTTT
TRBJ1-1 - - TRBV18 CASSPTSGVRTEAFF TGTGCCAGCTCACCTACGAGCGGGGTTCGCACTGAAGCTTTCTTT
TRBJ2-2 - - TRBV6-2/TRBV6-3 CASSYLTGPANTGELFF TGTGCCAGCAGTTACCTCACAGGGCCCGCGAACACCGGGGAGCTGTTTTTT
TRBJ2-1 - - TRBV28 CASSSLLGSSYNEQFF TGTGCCAGCAGTTCTTTGCTGGGGAGCTCCTACAATGAGCAGTTCTTC
TRBJ2-3 once TRBD2 TRBV4-1 CASKWASGSTDTQYF TGCGCCAGCAAATGGGCTAGCGGGAGCACAGATACGCAGTATTTT
TRBJ1-2 - TRBD1 TRBV2 CAPFAGTVPSEDGYTF TGTGCTCCATTTGCCGGGACAGTACCCTCGGAGGATGGCTACACCTTC
TRBJ2-7 few - TRBV2 CASSETLLEQYF TGTGCCAGCAGTGAAACTCTGCTCGAGCAGTACTTC
TRBJ1-2 - - TRBV6-1 CASSVLIRTNPSNYGYTF TGTGCCAGCAGTGTTCTAATCAGGACTAACCCTTCTAACTATGGCTACACCTTC
TRBJ2-1 - - TRBV14 CASSPGSQQFF TGTGCCAGCAGCCCCGGTTCACAGCAGTTCTTC
TRBJ1-3 - - TRBV9 CASSTSSGNTIYF TGTGCCAGCAGCACGAGCTCTGGAAACACCATATATTTT
TRBJ2-2 - TRBD2 TRBV4-1 CASSQPGLAGGTNTGELFF TGCGCCAGCAGCCAACCGGGACTAGCGGGGGGGACGAACACCGGGGAGCTGTTTTTT
TRBJ1-4 - - TRBV28 CASSLIQEKLFF TGTGCCAGCAGTTTAATTCAGGAAAAACTGTTTTTT
TRBJ1-5 - - TRBV4-1 CASSQEIQLRGNQPQHF TGCGCCAGCAGCCAAGAAATCCAGTTGAGGGGCAATCAGCCCCAGCATTTT
TRBJ1-2 - - TRBV30 CAWRPQAYGYTF TGTGCCTGGAGACCCCAGGCCTATGGCTACACCTTC
TRBJ2-3 - - TRBV28 CASSLVVGAGGTDTQYF TGTGCCAGCAGTTTGGTTGTGGGGGCTGGAGGCACAGATACGCAGTATTTT
TRBJ1-6 - - TRBV2 CASSDPAAGYNSPLHF TGTGCCAGCAGTGATCCCGCGGCGGGGTATAATTCACCCCTCCACTTT